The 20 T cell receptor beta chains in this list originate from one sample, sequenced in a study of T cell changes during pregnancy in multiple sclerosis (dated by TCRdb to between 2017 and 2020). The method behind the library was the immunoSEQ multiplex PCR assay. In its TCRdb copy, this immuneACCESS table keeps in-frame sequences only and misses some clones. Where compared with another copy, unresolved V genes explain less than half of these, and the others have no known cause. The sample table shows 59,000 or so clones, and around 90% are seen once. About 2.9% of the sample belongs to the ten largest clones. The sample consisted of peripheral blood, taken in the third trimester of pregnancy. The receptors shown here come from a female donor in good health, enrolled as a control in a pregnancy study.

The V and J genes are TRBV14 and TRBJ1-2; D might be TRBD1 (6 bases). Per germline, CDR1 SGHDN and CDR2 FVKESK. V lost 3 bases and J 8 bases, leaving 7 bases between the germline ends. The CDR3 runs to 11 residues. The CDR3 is CASSQGAGYTF. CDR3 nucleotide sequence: TGTGCCAGCAGCCAGGGGGCCGGCTACACCTTC.

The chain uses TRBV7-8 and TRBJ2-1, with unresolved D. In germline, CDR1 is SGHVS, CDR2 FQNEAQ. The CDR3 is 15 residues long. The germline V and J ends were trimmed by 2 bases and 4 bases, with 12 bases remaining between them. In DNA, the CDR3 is TGTGCCAGCAGCTTAAAGCGAATAATTTACAATGAGCAGTTCTTC. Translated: CASSLKRIIYNEQFF. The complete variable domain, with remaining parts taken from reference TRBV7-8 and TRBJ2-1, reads GAGVSQSPRYKVAKRGQDVALRCDPISGHVSLFWYQQALGQGPEFLTYFQNEAQLDKSGLPSDRFFAERPEGSVSTLKIQRTQQEDSAVYLCASSLKRIIYNEQFFGPGTRLTVL.

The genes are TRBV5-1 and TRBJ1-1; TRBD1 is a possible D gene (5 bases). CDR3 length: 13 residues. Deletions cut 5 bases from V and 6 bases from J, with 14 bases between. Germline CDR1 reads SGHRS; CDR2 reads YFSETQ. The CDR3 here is CASSSDWGAEAFF. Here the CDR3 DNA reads TGCGCCAGCAGTTCCGATTGGGGCGCTGAAGCTTTCTTT.

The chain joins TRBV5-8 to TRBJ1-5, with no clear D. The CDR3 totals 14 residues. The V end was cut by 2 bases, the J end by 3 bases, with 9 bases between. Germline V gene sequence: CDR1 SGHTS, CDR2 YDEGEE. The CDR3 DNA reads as TGTGCCAGCAGCTTTAGAGGGAACAATCAGCCCCAGCATTTT. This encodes CASSFRGNNQPQHF.

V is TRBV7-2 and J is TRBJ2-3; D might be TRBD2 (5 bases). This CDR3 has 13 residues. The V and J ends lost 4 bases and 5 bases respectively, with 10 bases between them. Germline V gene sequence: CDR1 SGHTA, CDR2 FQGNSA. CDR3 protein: CASSYREGDTQYF. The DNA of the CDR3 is TGTGCCAGCAGCTACCGAGAGGGAGATACGCAGTATTTT.

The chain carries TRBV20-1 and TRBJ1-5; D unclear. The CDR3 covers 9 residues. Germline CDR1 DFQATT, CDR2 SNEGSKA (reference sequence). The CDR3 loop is CRRDQPQHF. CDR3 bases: TGCAGAAGAGATCAGCCCCAGCATTTT.

The CDR3: CAISESRVTYPNTGELFF. The CDR3 nucleotides are TGTGCCATCAGTGAGTCGAGGGTTACATATCCGAACACCGGGGAGCTGTTTTTT. This chain connects TRBV10-3 to TRBJ2-2, with D maybe TRBD2 (5 bases). CDR1 is ENHRY, CDR2 SYGVKD, per germline. The CDR3 is 18 amino acids. The germline V and J ends were trimmed by 0 bases and 0 bases, with 14 bases remaining between them.

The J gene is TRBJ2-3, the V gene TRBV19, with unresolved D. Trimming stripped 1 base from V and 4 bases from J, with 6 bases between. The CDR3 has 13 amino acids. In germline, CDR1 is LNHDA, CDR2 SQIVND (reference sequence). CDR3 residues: CASSIGPADTQYF. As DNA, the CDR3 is TGTGCCAGTAGTATAGGTCCAGCAGATACGCAGTATTTT. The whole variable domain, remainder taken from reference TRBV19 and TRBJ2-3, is DGGITQSPKYLFRKEGQNVTLSCEQNLNHDAMYWYRQDPGQGLRLIYYSQIVNDFQKGDIAEGYSVSREKKESFPLTVTSAQKNPTAFYLCASSIGPADTQYFGPGTRLTVL.

This CDR3 is CASSQPSSGANVLTF. The DNA of the CDR3 is TGCGCCAGCAGCCAACCGAGCTCTGGGGCCAACGTCCTGACTTTC. The chain recombines TRBV4-1 with TRBJ2-6, with D hard to call. Per the germline V gene, CDR1 is MGHRA and CDR2 is YSYEKL. The CDR3 contains 15 residues. The V end lost 2 bases, the J end lost 0 bases, and 5 bases lay between the germline ends.

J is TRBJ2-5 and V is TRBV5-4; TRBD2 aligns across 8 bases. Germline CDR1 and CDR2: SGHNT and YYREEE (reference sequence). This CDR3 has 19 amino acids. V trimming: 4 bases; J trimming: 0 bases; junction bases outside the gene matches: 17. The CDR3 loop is CASSLPRLTSGVNQETQYF. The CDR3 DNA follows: TGTGCCAGCAGCCTCCCTCGACTAACTAGCGGAGTGAACCAAGAGACCCAGTACTTC.

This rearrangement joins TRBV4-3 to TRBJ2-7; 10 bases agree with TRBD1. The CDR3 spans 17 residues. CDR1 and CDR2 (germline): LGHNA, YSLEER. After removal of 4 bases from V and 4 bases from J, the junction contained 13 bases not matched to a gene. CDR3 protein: CASSRSSVRDRGYEQYF. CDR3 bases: TGCGCCAGCAGCCGATCCTCCGTTAGGGACAGGGGATACGAGCAGTACTTC.

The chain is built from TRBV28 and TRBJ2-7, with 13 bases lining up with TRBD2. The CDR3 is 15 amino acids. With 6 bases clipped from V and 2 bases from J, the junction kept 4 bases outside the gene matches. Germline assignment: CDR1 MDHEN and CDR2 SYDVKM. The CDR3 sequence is CASSPGLAGAYEQYF. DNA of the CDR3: TGTGCCAGCAGCCCAGGACTAGCGGGAGCCTACGAGCAGTACTTC.

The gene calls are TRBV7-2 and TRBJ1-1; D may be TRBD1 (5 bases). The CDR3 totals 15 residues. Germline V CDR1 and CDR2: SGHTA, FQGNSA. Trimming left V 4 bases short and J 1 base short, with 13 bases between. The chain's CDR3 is CASSSRDLQNTEAFF. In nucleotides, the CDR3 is TGTGCCAGCAGCTCCCGGGACTTACAGAACACTGAAGCTTTCTTT.

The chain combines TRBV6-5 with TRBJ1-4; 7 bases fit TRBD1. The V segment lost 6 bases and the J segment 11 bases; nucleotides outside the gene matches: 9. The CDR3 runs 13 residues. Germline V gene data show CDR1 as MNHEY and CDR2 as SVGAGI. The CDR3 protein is CASRPDRVSKLFF. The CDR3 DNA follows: TGTGCCAGCAGGCCAGACAGGGTCTCGAAACTGTTTTTT.

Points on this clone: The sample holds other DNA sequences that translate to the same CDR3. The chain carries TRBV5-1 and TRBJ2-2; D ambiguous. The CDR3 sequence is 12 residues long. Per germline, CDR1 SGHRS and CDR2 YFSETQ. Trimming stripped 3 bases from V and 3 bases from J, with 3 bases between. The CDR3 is CASSSYTGELFF. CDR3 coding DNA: TGCGCCAGCAGCTCCTACACCGGGGAGCTGTTTTTT.

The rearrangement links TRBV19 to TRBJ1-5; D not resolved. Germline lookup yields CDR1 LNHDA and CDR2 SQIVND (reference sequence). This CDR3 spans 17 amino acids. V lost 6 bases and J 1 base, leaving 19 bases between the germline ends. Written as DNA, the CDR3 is TGTGCCAGTAGCCCGGGCCTCACGAGGGTGAGCAATCAGCCCCAGCATTTT. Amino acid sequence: CASSPGLTRVSNQPQHF.

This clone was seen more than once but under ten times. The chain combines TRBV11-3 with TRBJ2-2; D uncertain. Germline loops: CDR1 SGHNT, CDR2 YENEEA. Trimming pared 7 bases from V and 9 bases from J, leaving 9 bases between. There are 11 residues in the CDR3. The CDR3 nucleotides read TGTGCCAGCACCGAGTCTCGGGAGCTGTTTTTT. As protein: CASTESRELFF. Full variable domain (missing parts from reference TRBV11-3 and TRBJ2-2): EAGVVQSPRYKIIEKKQPVAFWCNPISGHNTLYWYLQNLGQGPELLIRYENEEAVDDSQLPKDRFSAERLKGVDSTLKIQPAELGDSAVYLCASTESRELFFGEGSRLTVL.

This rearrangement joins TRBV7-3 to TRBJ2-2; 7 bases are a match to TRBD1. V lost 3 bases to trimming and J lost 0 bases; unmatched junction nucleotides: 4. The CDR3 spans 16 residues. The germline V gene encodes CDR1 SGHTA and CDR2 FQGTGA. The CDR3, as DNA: TGTGCCAGCAGCTTGGGACAGTCTTCGAACACCGGGGAGCTGTTTTTT. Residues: CASSLGQSSNTGELFF.

In DNA, the CDR3 is TGCAGCGGCGGCAGGGCCAACACTGAAGCTTTCTTT. It yields the protein CSGGRANTEAFF. The J gene is TRBJ1-1, the V gene TRBV29-1; weak D call: TRBD1 (5 bases). The germline V gene encodes CDR1 SQVTM and CDR2 ANQGSEA. Trimming took off 7 bases at V and 2 bases at J, with 11 bases between the two ends. CDR3 size: 12 residues.

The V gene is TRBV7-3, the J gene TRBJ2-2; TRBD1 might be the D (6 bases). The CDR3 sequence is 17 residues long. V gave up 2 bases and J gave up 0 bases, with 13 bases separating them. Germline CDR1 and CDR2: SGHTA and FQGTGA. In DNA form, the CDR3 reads TGTGCCAGCAGCTTATCGGCAGGGGCGACGAACACCGGGGAGCTGTTTTTT. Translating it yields CASSLSAGATNTGELFF. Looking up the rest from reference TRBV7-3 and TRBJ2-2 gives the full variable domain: GAGVSQTPSNKVTEKGKYVELRCDPISGHTALYWYRQSLGQGPEFLIYFQGTGAADDSGLPNDRFFAVRPEGSVSTLKIQRTERGDSAVYLCASSLSAGATNTGELFFGEGSRLTVL.